The 8 T cell receptor beta chains below were found in one sample sequenced in a study of blood T cell repertoires in COVID-19. Data came from immunoSEQ multiplex PCR; TCRdb stores just in-frame clones and leaves some out. The sample consists of roughly 250,000 clones, approximately 85% of them appearing once. The sequenced material came from peripheral blood. These receptors came from a man aged 40-49 years with acute or convalescent COVID-19.

This chain links TRBV7-8 with TRBJ2-7; TRBD2 matches at 9 bases. Trimming removed 4 bases from V and 4 bases from J; junction bases left unmatched: 8. Germline CDR1 reads SGHVS; CDR2 reads FQNEAQ. The length of the CDR3 is 15 residues. CDR3 region: CASSYPGGGAYEQYF. The DNA for the CDR3 is TGTGCCAGCAGCTACCCCGGCGGGGGGGCTTACGAGCAGTACTTC. Filled out from reference TRBV7-8 and TRBJ2-7, the complete variable domain reads GAGVSQSPRYKVAKRGQDVALRCDPISGHVSLFWYQQALGQGPEFLTYFQNEAQLDKSGLPSDRFFAERPEGSVSTLKIQRTQQEDSAVYLCASSYPGGGAYEQYFGPGTRLTVT.

J is TRBJ1-4 and V is TRBV7-6, with D unresolved. This CDR3 comprises 16 residues. Trimming left V 7 bases short and J 2 bases short, with 17 bases between. The germline V gene has CDR1 SGHVS and CDR2 FNYEAQ. The CDR3: CASTPWPPPTNEKLFF. The CDR3 DNA sequence: TGTGCCAGCACACCCTGGCCCCCCCCCACTAATGAAAAACTGTTTTTT.

This clone was recorded a few times. J is TRBJ2-1 and V is TRBV2, with D tentatively TRBD2 (6 bases). The V and J ends lost 6 bases and 4 bases respectively, with 10 bases between them. The germline gives CDR1 SNHLY, CDR2 FYNNEI. The CDR3 totals 13 residues. This CDR3 reads CASSRDWYNEQFF. The CDR3 DNA reads TGTGCCAGCAGCCGGGACTGGTACAATGAGCAGTTCTTC.

The chain couples TRBV6-1 to TRBJ1-5; weak D call: TRBD1 (5 bases). CDR1 is MNHNS and CDR2 is SASEGT in the germline V gene. CDR3 size: 14 residues. The V gene lost 3 bases and the J gene lost 3 bases, with 9 bases spanning the gap. CDR3 in amino acids: CASSETEYNQPQHF. The CDR3 nucleotides are TGTGCCAGCAGTGAGACAGAGTACAATCAGCCCCAGCATTTT.

This chain joins TRBV7-3 and TRBJ1-2, with a tentative D call TRBD1 (6 bases). Per germline, CDR1 SGHTA and CDR2 FQGTGA. The CDR3 loop spans 13 amino acids. V was clipped by 3 bases and J by 8 bases, with 13 bases between them. Here the CDR3 DNA reads TGTGCCAGCAGCTTGGGGGGGCTGCGGGGCTACACCTTC. Encoded protein: CASSLGGLRGYTF.

The chain has TRBV28 and TRBJ2-5, with D uncertain. CDR3 length: 15 amino acids. V lost 5 bases to trimming and J lost 3 bases, with 16 bases between them. Germline V gene sequence: CDR1 MDHEN, CDR2 SYDVKM. The CDR3 DNA reads as TGTGCCAGCAGTGCCTCGAGGCTGGCCAAAGAGACCCAGTACTTC. This sequence encodes CASSASRLAKETQYF.

This clone has a handful of counts. J is TRBJ2-7 and V is TRBV27; TRBD2 matches 12 bases. Germline CDR1 is MNHEY and CDR2 is SMNVEV (reference sequence). V lost 5 bases and J lost 6; bases outside the gene matches: 14. The CDR3 extends over 17 amino acids. The CDR3 protein is CASSHGGTLAGGIEQYF. CDR3 DNA sequence: TGTGCCAGCAGTCACGGGGGGACTCTAGCGGGGGGGATCGAGCAGTACTTC.

The chain links TRBV5-4 to TRBJ1-1; D is ambiguous. This CDR3 comprises 14 residues. Germline V gene sequence: CDR1 SGHNT, CDR2 YYREEE (reference sequence). Trimming removed 0 bases from V and 4 bases from J, with 10 bases in between. The CDR3 here is CASSLEASGTEAFF. CDR3 nucleotide sequence: TGTGCCAGCAGCTTGGAGGCTAGCGGCACTGAAGCTTTCTTT.